The rows below give T cell receptor beta chains drawn from one sample of a study of CD8+ T cells in alopecia areata. Profiled with immunoSEQ multiplex PCR; TCRdb holds only in-frame clones, not every one. Of under 20,000 clones listed, about 70% were seen once; the top ten hold 6.1%. This material consisted of skin, taken at week 0. These receptors all stem from a human donor with alopecia areata. CDR3s include the opening cysteine and the closing phenylalanine or tryptophan. D genes are given only for firm matches. Rows give clone size only sometimes, using once, few, many, or a class for an expanded clone.

CASSLSSGGEVEGYTF	TGTGCCAGCTCACTGTCCTCAGGGGGCGAAGTAGAAGGCTACACCTTC	TRBV18	.	TRBD1	TRBJ1-2
CASKPQSYEQYF	TGTGCCAGTAAACCTCAGAGCTACGAGCAGTACTTC	TRBV9	.	.	TRBJ2-7
CASSQDRASGESDTQYF	TGCGCCAGCAGCCAAGATCGGGCTAGCGGGGAATCAGATACGCAGTATTTT	TRBV4-3	.	TRBD2	TRBJ2-3
CASRLTGEIYEQYF	TGTGCCAGCAGACTGACAGGGGAAATCTACGAGCAGTACTTC	TRBV28	.	TRBD1	TRBJ2-7
CASKGGAGNTGELFF	TGTGCCAGCAAAGGGGGGGCGGGGAACACCGGGGAGCTGTTTTTT	TRBV2	few	.	TRBJ2-2
CASSYVPGGEETQYF	TGTGCCAGCAGTTACGTCCCGGGGGGGGAAGAGACCCAGTACTTC	TRBV6-6	few	TRBD2	TRBJ2-5
CASSYVSGDEAFF	TGTGCCAGCAGCTACGTTAGCGGGGATGAAGCTTTCTTT	TRBV21-1	.	.	TRBJ1-1
CAWNRPSGEQYF	TGTGCCTGGAACCGACCCTCGGGCGAGCAGTACTTC	TRBV30	.	.	TRBJ2-7
CASSSTPGTGNEQFF	TGTGCCAGCAGCTCGACACCCGGGACAGGTAATGAGCAGTTCTTC	TRBV7-2	.	TRBD1	TRBJ2-1
CASSPSTGYSPGGNQPQHF	TGTGCCAGCAGCCCATCGACAGGATACTCACCTGGCGGCAATCAGCCCCAGCATTTT	TRBV7-2	.	.	TRBJ1-5
CASSLGGNIANEKLFF	TGTGCCAGCAGCCTCGGTGGGAACATAGCTAATGAAAAACTGTTTTTT	TRBV14	.	.	TRBJ1-4
CASSYSRRDGYTF	TGTGCCAGCAGTTACTCGAGACGGGATGGCTACACCTTC	TRBV6-5	.	.	TRBJ1-2
CASDGTSGSTDTQYF	TGTGCCAGCGACGGGACTAGCGGAAGCACAGATACGCAGTATTTT	TRBV7-9	few	TRBD2	TRBJ2-3
CASSQLRRETQYF	TGTGCCAGCAGCCAATTGCGGAGGGAGACCCAGTACTTC	TRBV4-2	few	.	TRBJ2-5
CASSAAGGYQETQYF	TGTGCCAGCAGCGCGGCAGGAGGGTACCAAGAGACCCAGTACTTC	TRBV9	few	.	TRBJ2-5
CATSRDRGRGRWDTEAFF	TGTGCCACCAGCAGAGATCGCGGCAGGGGTAGGTGGGACACTGAAGCTTTCTTT	TRBV15	.	.	TRBJ1-1
CASSPGTTLFEEQFF	TGTGCCAGCAGTCCCGGGACTACCCTCTTCGAGGAGCAGTTCTTC	TRBV6-5	.	TRBD2	TRBJ2-1
CASSLAELGGTNTEAFF	TGTGCCAGCAGCTTAGCCGAATTGGGGGGCACGAACACTGAAGCTTTCTTT	TRBV7-2	.	.	TRBJ1-1
CASSSGTSVTNEQFF	TGTGCCAGCAGCTCCGGGACTAGCGTGACCAATGAGCAGTTCTTC	TRBV7-2	.	TRBD2	TRBJ2-1
CASSSLGGANEKLFF	TGTGCCAGCAGCTCCCTCGGGGGGGCTAATGAAAAACTGTTTTTT	TRBV7-9	.	.	TRBJ1-4
CASSHQRGPGFPSTPNTEAFF	TGCGCCAGCAGCCACCAGAGAGGGCCCGGTTTCCCTTCTACTCCGAACACTGAAGCTTTCTTT	TRBV4-1	few	.	TRBJ1-1
CASSWTSGDETQYF	TGTGCCAGCAGCTGGACTAGCGGGGATGAGACCCAGTACTTC	TRBV7-9	.	TRBD2	TRBJ2-5
CASSLGPRKDTQYF	TGTGCCAGCAGCTTGGGCCCCCGTAAGGATACGCAGTATTTT	TRBV7-2	.	.	TRBJ2-3
CASDPGLAGGPSYEQYF	TGTGCCAGCGACCCGGGACTAGCGGGGGGCCCCAGCTACGAGCAGTACTTC	TRBV7-9	.	TRBD2	TRBJ2-7
CASSQVPGLAGGETQYF	TGTGCCAGCAGCCAAGTCCCGGGACTAGCGGGGGGGGAGACCCAGTACTTC	TRBV4-2	once	TRBD2	TRBJ2-5
CASSLDREETQYF	TGTGCCAGCAGCTTAGACAGGGAAGAGACCCAGTACTTC	TRBV7-2	few	.	TRBJ2-5
CASSQEGVAPTDTQYF	TGTGCCAGCAGCCAAGAGGGGGTCGCCCCCACAGATACGCAGTATTTT	TRBV4-2	.	.	TRBJ2-3
CASSFGTGRQPQHF	TGTGCCAGCAGCTTTGGGACAGGGCGTCAGCCCCAGCATTTT	TRBV7-2	.	TRBD1	TRBJ1-5
CASSPAGDRRTNTIYF	TGTGCCAGCAGCCCGGCAGGGGACAGAAGAACAAACACCATATATTTT	TRBV7-2	.	TRBD1	TRBJ1-3
CASSDGQGADGYTF	TGTGCCAGCAGTGATGGACAGGGGGCGGATGGCTACACCTTC	TRBV2	few	TRBD1	TRBJ1-2
CASSHGDSYEQYF	TGCGCCAGCAGCCACGGCGACAGCTACGAGCAGTACTTC	TRBV4-3	few	.	TRBJ2-7
CASRGDRKGLSLSYNEQFF	TGTGCCAGCAGGGGGGACAGGAAAGGCCTCTCCCTCTCCTACAATGAGCAATTCTTC	TRBV2	once	TRBD1	TRBJ2-1
CAKETGSDNEQFF	TGTGCCAAAGAGACAGGGTCGGACAATGAGCAGTTCTTC	TRBV2	.	TRBD1	TRBJ2-1